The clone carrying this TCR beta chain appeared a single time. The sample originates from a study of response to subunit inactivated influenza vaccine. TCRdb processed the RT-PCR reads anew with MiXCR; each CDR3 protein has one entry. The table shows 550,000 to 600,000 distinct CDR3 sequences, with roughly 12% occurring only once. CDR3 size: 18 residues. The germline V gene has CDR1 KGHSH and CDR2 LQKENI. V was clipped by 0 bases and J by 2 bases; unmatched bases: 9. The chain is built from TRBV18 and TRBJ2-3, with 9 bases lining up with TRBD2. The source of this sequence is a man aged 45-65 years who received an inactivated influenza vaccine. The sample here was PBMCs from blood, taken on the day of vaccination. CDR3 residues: CASSPPFSGSLDTDTQYF. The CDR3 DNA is TGTGCCAGCTCACCACCGTTTAGCGGGAGCCTAGACACAGATACGCAGTATTTT. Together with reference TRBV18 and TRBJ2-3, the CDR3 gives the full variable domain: NAGVMQNPRHLVRRRGQEARLRCSPMKGHSHVYWYRQLPEEGLKFMVYLQKENIIDESGMPKERFSAEFPKEGPSILRIQQVVRGDSAAYFCASSPPFSGSLDTDTQYFGPGTRLTVL.